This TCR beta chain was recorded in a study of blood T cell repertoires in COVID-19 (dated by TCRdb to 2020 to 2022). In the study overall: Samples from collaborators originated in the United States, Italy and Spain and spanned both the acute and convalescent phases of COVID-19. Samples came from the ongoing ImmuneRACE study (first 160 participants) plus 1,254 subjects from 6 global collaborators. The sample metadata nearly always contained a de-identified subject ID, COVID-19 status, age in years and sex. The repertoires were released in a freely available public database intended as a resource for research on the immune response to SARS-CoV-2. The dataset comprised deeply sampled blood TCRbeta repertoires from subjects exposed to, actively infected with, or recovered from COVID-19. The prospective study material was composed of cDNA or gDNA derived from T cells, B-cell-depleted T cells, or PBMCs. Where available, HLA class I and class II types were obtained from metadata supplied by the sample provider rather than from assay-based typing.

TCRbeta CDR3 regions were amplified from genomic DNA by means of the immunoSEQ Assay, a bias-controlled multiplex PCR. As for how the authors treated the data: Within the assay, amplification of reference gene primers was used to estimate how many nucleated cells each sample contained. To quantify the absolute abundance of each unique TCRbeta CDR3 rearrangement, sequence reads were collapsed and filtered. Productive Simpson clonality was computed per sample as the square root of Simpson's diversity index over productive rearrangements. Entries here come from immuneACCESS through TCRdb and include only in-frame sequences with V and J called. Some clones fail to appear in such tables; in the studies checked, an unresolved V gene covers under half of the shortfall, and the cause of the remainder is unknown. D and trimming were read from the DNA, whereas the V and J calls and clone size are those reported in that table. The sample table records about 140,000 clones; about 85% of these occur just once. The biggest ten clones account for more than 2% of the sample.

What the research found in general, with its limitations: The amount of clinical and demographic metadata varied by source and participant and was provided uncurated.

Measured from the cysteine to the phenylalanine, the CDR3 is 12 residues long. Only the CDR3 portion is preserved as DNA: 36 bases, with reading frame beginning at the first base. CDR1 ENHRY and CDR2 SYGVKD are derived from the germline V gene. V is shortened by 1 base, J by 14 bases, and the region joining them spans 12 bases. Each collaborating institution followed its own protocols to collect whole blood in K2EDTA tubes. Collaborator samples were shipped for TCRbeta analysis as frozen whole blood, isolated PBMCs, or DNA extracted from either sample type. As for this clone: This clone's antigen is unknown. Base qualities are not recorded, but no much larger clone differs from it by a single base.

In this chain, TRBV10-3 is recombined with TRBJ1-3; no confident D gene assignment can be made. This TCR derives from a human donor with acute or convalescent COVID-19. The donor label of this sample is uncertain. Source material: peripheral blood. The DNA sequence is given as TGTGCCATCAGTGAGTTCGAGTCTCATGTATATTTT. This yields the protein CAISEFESHVYF.